Sequencing of this TCR beta chain was carried out in a study of T cell responses to AZD1222 COVID-19 vaccine. TCRdb's copy holds only in-frame clones and misses some; the assay was immunoSEQ multiplex PCR. The sample lists about 160,000 clones; roughly 90% were seen once. Germline V gives CDR1 LGHDT, CDR2 YNNKEL (reference sequence). Trimming shortened V by 1 base and J by 7 bases, and 7 bases separated the two germline ends. The CDR3 loop spans 12 amino acids. The V call is TRBV3-1 (or the pseudogene TRBV3-2), the J call TRBJ1-1; D is unclear. The receptor was derived from an adult who received the AZD1222 COVID-19 vaccine. Here the sequenced sample was peripheral blood, taken 28 days after the second AZD1222 dose. The CDR3 bases are TGTGCCAGCAGCCAAGTTCGGGGTGAAGCTTTCTTT. Amino acids: CASSQVRGEAFF.